Reported below is one T cell receptor beta chain. Trimming stripped 0 bases from V and 7 bases from J, with 13 bases between. The CDR3 loop spans 14 amino acids. The germline V gene encodes CDR1 SGHRS and CDR2 YFSETQ. The library targeted TCRbeta and was prepared with unique molecular identifiers. TCRdb processed the PCR reads anew with MiXCR; each CDR3 protein has one entry. Of some 500,000 distinct CDR3 sequences listed, roughly 18% are singletons. This entry is derived from a study of T-cell reconstitution after alpha-beta-depleted transplantation in children. Sequenced material: PBMCs from the stem cell graft donor, taken from the stem cell graft. The chain has TRBV5-1 and TRBJ1-2; D gene uncertain. The TCR comes from a human donor who donated a stem cell graft to a child with acute lymphoblastic leukemia. Written as DNA, the CDR3 is TGCGCCAGCAGCTTGGACTCGGGGTTGGGTGGCTACACCTTC. Amino acid sequence: CASSLDSGLGGYTF.